The clone carrying this T cell receptor beta chain has just one count. What it binds is unknown. The sort gate was single viable CD3+CD4+CD8-CD45RO+ cells for memory CD4+ T cells. Donors' CMV status reflects serum IgG against pp150, pp28, p38, p52. The sample belongs to a study of memory CD4+ T cells and cytomegalovirus serostatus. Study information: Of the healthy Belgian adults, 9 were CMV seropositive and 24 seronegative.

Assay used: immunoSEQ multiplex PCR; TCRdb lists only in-frame clones, some missing. Of about 56,000 clones detected, roughly 82% appear once; the ten largest clones hold approximately 0.4%. Regarding the study as a whole: CD4+ memory repertoires contained about 40% of the roughly 160 reported CMV TCRbeta sequences.

This receptor was obtained from an adult in good health and CMV-seronegative. Sequencing was carried out using memory CD4+ T cells from blood.

The CDR3 DNA reads as TGTGCCACCAGCAGAGGGTTGACCGAAGCTTTCTTT. Its translation is CATSRGLTEAFF. V gene TRBV15 combines with J gene TRBJ1-1; D call uncertain. Germline CDR1 and CDR2: LNHNV and YYDKDF (reference sequence). This CDR3 is built from 12 residues. The ends were cut back, 1 base at V and 8 bases at J, with 8 bases in the middle.